The clone carrying this T cell receptor beta chain has more than one count but fewer than ten. TCRdb recomputed calls from the 5' RACE reads with MiXCR, one row per CDR3 protein. The table has roughly 8,500 distinct CDR3 sequences, 55% seen once. Cells sorted as Tregs were CD4+, CD25+ and CD127-/low. The V end was cut by 2 bases, the J end by 0 bases, with 6 bases between. The CDR3 length is 14 residues. Per germline, CDR1 SGHTA and CDR2 FQGTGA. The source of this sequence is a female donor with breast cancer. The sample consisted of Tregs sorted from a lymph node. The chain links TRBV7-3 to TRBJ2-3, with D unclear. The DNA of the CDR3 is TGTGCCAGCAGCTTATTAGGCAGCACAGATACGCAGTATTTT. This codes for CASSLLGSTDTQYF.